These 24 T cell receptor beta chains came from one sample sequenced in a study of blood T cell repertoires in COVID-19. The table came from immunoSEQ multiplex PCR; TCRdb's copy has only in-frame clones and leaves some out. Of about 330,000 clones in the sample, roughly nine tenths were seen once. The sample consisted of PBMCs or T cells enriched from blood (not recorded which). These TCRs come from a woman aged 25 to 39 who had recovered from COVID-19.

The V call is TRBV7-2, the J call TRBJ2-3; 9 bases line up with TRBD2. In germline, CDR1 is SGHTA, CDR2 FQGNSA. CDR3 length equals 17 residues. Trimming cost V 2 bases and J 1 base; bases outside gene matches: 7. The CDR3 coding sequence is TGTGCCAGCAGCTTAAGTCGGGCGGGAGGGGGCACAGATACGCAGTATTTT. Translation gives CASSLSRAGGGTDTQYF.

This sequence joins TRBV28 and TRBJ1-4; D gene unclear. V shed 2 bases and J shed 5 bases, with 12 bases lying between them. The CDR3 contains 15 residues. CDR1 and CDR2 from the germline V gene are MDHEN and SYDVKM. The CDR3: CASSLARVKNEKLFF. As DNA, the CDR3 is TGTGCCAGCAGTTTAGCCCGAGTCAAGAATGAAAAACTGTTTTTT.

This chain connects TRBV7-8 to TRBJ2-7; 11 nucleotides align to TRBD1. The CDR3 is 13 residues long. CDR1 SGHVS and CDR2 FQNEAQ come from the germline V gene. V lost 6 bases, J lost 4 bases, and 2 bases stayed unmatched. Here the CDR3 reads CASRGTGGYEQYF. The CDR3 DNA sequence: TGTGCCAGCAGAGGGACAGGGGGTTACGAGCAGTACTTC.

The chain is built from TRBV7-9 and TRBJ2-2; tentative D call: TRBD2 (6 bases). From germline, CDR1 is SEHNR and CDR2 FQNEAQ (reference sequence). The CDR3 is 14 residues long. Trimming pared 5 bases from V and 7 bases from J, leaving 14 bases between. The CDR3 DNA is TGTGCCAGCAGCAACCATGGGGGGATCGGGGAGCTGTTTTTT. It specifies CASSNHGGIGELFF.

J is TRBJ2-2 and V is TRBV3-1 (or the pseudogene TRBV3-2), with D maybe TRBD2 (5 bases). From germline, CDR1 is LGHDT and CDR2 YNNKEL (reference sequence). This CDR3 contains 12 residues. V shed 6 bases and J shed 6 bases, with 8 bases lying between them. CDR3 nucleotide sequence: TGTGCCAGCAGGTGGACTTCCGGGGAGCTGTTTTTT. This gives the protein CASRWTSGELFF.

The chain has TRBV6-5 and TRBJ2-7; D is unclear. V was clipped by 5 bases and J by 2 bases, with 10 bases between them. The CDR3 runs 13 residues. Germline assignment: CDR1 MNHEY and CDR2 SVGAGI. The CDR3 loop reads CASSTAATYEQYF. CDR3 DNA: TGTGCCAGCAGTACCGCGGCCACCTACGAGCAGTACTTC.

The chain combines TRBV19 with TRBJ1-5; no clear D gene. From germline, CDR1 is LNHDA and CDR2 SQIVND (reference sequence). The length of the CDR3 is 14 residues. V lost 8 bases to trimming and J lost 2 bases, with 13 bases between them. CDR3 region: CASSRGFGNQPQHF. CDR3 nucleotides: TGTGCCAGTTCCCGGGGATTTGGCAATCAGCCCCAGCATTTT.

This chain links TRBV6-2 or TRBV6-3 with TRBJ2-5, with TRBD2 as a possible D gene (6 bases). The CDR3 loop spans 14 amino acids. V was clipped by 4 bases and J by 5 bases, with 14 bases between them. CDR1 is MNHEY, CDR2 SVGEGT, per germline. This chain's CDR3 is CASSSRTGEETQYF. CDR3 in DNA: TGTGCCAGCAGTTCTAGGACGGGAGAGGAGACCCAGTACTTC.

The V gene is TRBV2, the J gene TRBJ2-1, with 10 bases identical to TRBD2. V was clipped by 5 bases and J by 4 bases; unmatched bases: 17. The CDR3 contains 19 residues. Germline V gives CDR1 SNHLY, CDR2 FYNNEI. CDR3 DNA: TGTGCCAGCAGTAACAAGCGGGGGGGCCTTTTTTCGGGTTACAATGAGCAGTTCTTC. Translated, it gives CASSNKRGGLFSGYNEQFF. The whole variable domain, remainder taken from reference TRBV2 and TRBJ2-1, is EPEVTQTPSHQVTQMGQEVILRCVPISNHLYFYWYRQILGQKVEFLVSFYNNEISEKSEIFDDQFSVERPDGSNFTLKIRSTKLEDSAMYFCASSNKRGGLFSGYNEQFFGPGTRLTVL.

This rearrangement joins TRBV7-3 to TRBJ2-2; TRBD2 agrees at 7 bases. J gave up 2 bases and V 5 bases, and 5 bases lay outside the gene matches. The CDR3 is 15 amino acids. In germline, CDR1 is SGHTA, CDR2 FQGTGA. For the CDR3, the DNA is TGTGCCAGCAGCCCAGCGGGACTCAACACCGGGGAGCTGTTTTTT. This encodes CASSPAGLNTGELFF.

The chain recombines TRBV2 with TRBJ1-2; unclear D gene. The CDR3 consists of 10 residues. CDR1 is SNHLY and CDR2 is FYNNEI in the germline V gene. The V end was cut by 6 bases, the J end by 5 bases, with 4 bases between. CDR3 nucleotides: TGTGCCAGCAGGAGATATGGCTACACCTTC. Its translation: CASRRYGYTF.

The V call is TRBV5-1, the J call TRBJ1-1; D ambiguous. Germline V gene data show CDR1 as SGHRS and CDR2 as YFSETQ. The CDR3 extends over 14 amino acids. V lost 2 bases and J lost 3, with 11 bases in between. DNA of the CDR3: TGCGCCAGCAGCTTACGGGGATTGGACACTGAAGCTTTCTTT. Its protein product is CASSLRGLDTEAFF.

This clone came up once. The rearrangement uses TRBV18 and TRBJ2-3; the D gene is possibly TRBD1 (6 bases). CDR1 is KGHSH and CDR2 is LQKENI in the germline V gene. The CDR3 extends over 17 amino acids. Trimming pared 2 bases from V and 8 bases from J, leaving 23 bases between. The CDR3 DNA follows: TGTGCCAGCTCACCATCGGGACAAGGGACGAGTGCTGGTACGCAGTATTTT. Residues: CASSPSGQGTSAGTQYF.

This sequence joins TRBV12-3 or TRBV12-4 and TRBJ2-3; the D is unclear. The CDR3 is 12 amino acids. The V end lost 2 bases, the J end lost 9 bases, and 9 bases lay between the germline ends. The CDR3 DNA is TGTGCCAGCAGTTTAAGTTCAGGAACGCAGTATTTT. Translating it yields CASSLSSGTQYF.

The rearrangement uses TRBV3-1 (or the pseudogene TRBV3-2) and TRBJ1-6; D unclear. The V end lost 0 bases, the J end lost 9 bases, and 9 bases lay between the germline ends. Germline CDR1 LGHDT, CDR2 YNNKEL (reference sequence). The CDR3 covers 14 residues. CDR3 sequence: CASSQDPVGSPLHF. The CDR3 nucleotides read TGTGCCAGCAGCCAAGATCCAGTTGGTTCACCCCTCCACTTT.

CDR3 DNA: TGTGCCAGCAGTTCAGGACTAGCGGGAGGGTGGAACACCGGGGAGCTGTTTTTT. It specifies CASSSGLAGGWNTGELFF. V is TRBV9 and J is TRBJ2-2; 15 bases map to TRBD2. V gave up 5 bases and J gave up 1 base; unmatched junction bases: 6. CDR1 and CDR2 from the germline V gene are SGDLS and YYNGEE. The CDR3 is 18 amino acids.

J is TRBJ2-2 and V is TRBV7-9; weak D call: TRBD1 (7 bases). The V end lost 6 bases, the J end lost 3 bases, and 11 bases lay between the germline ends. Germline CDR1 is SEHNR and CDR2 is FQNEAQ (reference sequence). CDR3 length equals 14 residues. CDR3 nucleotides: TGTGCCAGCAGGCCAGGGGGGTACACCGGGGAGCTGTTTTTT. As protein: CASRPGGYTGELFF.

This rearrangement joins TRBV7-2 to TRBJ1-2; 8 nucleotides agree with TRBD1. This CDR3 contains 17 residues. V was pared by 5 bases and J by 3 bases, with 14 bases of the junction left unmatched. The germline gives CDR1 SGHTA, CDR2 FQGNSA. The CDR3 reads CASSPRTGSGTDYGYTF. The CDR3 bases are TGTGCCAGCAGCCCAAGGACAGGGTCGGGAACTGACTATGGCTACACCTTC.

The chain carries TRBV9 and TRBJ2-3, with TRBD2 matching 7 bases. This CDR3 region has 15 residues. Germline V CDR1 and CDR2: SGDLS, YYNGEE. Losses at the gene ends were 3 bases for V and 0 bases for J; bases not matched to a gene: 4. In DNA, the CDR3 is TGTGCCAGCAGCGCGGGGGGATCTAGCACAGATACGCAGTATTTT. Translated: CASSAGGSSTDTQYF.

The CDR3 sequence is CASSSHPGRGDYGYTF. As DNA, the CDR3 is TGTGCCAGCAGTTCTCATCCAGGCAGGGGTGACTATGGCTACACCTTC. V is TRBV6-2 or TRBV6-3 and J is TRBJ1-2; TRBD1 might be the D (6 bases). Trimming cost V 4 bases and J 3 bases, with 18 bases left between them. Germline V lookup: CDR1 MNHEY, CDR2 SVGEGT. The CDR3 spans 16 residues.

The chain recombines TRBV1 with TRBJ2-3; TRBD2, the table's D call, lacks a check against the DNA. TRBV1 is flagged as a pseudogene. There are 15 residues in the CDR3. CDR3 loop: CTSSRDQECTDTQYF. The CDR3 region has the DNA TGCACCAGCAGCCGCGATCAAGAGTGCACAGATACGCAGTATTTT.

The DNA of the CDR3 is TGCGCCAGCAGCCCCGGGGGATTCTATGGCTACACCTTC. Translated: CASSPGGFYGYTF. The chain employs TRBV5-1 and TRBJ1-2; TRBD1 might be the D (5 bases). There are 13 residues in the CDR3. CDR1 and CDR2 from the germline V gene are SGHRS and YFSETQ. With 4 bases removed from V and 4 bases from J, the gap between germline ends came to 11 bases.

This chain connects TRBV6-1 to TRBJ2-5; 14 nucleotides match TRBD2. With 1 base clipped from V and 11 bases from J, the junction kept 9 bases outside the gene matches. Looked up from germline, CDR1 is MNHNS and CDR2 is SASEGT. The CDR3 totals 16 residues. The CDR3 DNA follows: TGTGCCAGCAGTGAAGATCTGGGACTAGCGGGAGAGGCTCAGTACTTC. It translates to CASSEDLGLAGEAQYF.

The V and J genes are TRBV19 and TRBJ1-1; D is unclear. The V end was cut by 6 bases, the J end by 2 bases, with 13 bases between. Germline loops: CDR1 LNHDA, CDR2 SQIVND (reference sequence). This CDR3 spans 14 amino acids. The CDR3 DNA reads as TGTGCCAGTAGCCGGTCGGAGGTAAACACTGAAGCTTTCTTT. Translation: CASSRSEVNTEAFF.